What follows is one T cell receptor (beta chain) and its context. Repertoires were generated with immunoSEQ multiplex PCR, while TCRdb's copy carries only in-frame clones and drops some. The table shows roughly 120,000 clones, with 65% to 80% occurring only once. This entry is derived from a study of blood T cell repertoires in COVID-19. Background on the study: Whether acute or convalescent, the COVID-19 samples came from the United States, Italy and Spain.

Input material: peripheral blood. The receptor was isolated from a woman in her sixties with acute or convalescent COVID-19.

CDR3: CASSVAGRGAPEQYF. The CDR3 bases are TGTGCCAGCAGCGTAGCCGGCAGGGGAGCACCCGAGCAGTACTTC. The rearrangement uses TRBV9 and TRBJ2-7; a possible D gene is TRBD1 (6 bases). The CDR3 is 15 amino acids. The germline V and J ends were trimmed by 0 bases and 6 bases, with 16 bases remaining between them. The V gene's germline CDR1 is SGDLS and CDR2 YYNGEE.